The clone carrying this TCR beta chain has just a few counts. This specimen comes from a study of neoadjuvant anti-PD-1 for oral cavity cancer. Study-wide background: Patients mostly received three to four biweekly nivolumab doses at 3 mg/kg before surgery.

CDR1 is LNHDA, CDR2 SQIVND, per germline (reference sequence). V was trimmed by 3 bases and J by 8 bases, leaving 7 bases between them. This CDR3 is built from 11 residues. TCRdb's copy holds only in-frame clones and misses some; the assay was immunoSEQ multiplex PCR. This sample has approximately 7,600 clones, with around 49% found just once. This TCR was sampled from a person aged 35-79 years with oral cavity squamous cell carcinoma. The chain employs TRBV19 and TRBJ1-2, with D unresolved. The specimen was tumor tissue, collected before nivolumab (anti-PD-1) treatment. The CDR3 protein is CASSIWSGYTF. In DNA, the CDR3 is TGTGCCAGTAGTATCTGGTCCGGCTACACCTTC.